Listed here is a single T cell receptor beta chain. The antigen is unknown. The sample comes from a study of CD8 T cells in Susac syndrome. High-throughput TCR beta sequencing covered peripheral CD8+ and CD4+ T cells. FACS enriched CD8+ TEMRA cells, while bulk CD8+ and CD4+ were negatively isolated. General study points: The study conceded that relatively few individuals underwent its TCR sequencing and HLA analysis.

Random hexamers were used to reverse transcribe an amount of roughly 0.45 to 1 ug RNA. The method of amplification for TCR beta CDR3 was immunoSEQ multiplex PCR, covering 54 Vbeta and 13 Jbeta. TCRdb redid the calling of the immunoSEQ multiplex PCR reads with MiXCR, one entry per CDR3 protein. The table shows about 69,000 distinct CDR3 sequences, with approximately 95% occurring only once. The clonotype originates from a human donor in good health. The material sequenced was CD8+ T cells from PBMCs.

CDR3 sequence: CASSFLGPHQPQHF. The CDR3 DNA sequence: TGTGCCAGCAGTTTTCTCGGACCGCATCAGCCCCAGCATTTT. V usage is TRBV28 and J usage is TRBJ1-5; D is ambiguous. The CDR3 spans 14 residues. Germline values: CDR1 MDHEN, CDR2 SYDVKM. The germline V and J ends were trimmed by 3 bases and 5 bases, with 11 bases remaining between them. The variable domain in full, with the rest retrieved from reference TRBV28 and TRBJ1-5, is DVKVTQSSRYLVKRTGEKVFLECVQDMDHENMFWYRQDPGLGLRLIYFSYDVKMKEKGDIPEGYSVSREKKERFSLILESASTNQTSMYLCASSFLGPHQPQHFGDGTRLSIL.